A selection of T cell receptor beta chains follows, all from one sample in a study of CXCR3-negative and CXCR3-positive naive CD8 T cells. TCRdb reanalyzed the 5' RACE reads, giving one entry per CDR3 protein sequence and no DNA. The sample's table shows around 140,000 distinct CDR3 sequences. Sequencing used naive CXCR3+ CD8+ T cells from blood. Every receptor here comes from a human donor in good health. Some clones in this sample may be carry-over from other donors' samples. Both conserved end residues are part of each CDR3.

J gene | V gene | CDR3 length | CDR3 protein
TRBJ2-3 | TRBV7-9 | 16 | CASSLEEAGGSDTQYF
TRBJ2-2 | TRBV28 | 15 | CASSFGHTNTGELFF
TRBJ2-3 | TRBV5-1 | 14 | CASSSTSSTDTQYF
TRBJ1-4 | TRBV4-3 | 15 | CASSPDRGRSVKLFF
TRBJ2-7 | TRBV14 | 14 | CASSQVSGTYEQYF
TRBJ2-7 | TRBV15 | 14 | CATSKGLAGDEQYF
TRBJ2-7 | TRBV7-7 | 17 | CASSHRTSGGTAYEQYF
TRBJ2-7 | TRBV10-3 | 13 | CATGQGVPYEQYF
TRBJ1-5 | TRBV28 | 12 | CASDRNNQPQHF
TRBJ2-1 | TRBV5-1 | 16 | CASSLAPAFSIHEQFF
TRBJ2-1 | TRBV6-5 | 15 | CASSYGDSGGNEQFF
TRBJ2-1 | TRBV14 | 13 | CASSQGFHNEQFF
TRBJ2-1 | TRBV27 | 15 | CASKDGTSGYNEQFF
TRBJ1-1 | TRBV6-1 | 14 | CASSDNGINTEAFF
TRBJ2-3 | TRBV7-8 | 15 | CASSFTFAGADTQYF
TRBJ2-2 | TRBV4-2 | 15 | CASSPRQGDTGELFF
TRBJ1-3 | TRBV28 | 16 | CASSSLDRPSGNTIYF
TRBJ2-1 | TRBV10-3 | 18 | CAISEPTSATRRGNEQFF
TRBJ2-2 | TRBV29-1 | 15 | CSVEDRGQNTGELFF
TRBJ2-1 | TRBV2 | 15 | CASIIRDRPRNEQFF
TRBJ2-1 | TRBV11-2 | 16 | CASSSSGGSSYNEQFF
TRBJ2-1 | TRBV6-5 | 15 | CASSTGFSSYNEQFF
TRBJ2-7 | TRBV5-1 | 15 | CASSWGGQGAYEQYF
TRBJ2-7 | TRBV21-1 | 14 | CASSKDEPPYEQYF
TRBJ1-2 | TRBV21-1 | 13 | CASSGQRMWGYTF
TRBJ2-5 | TRBV29-1 | 14 | CSVEAWQGEETPYF
TRBJ1-3 | TRBV5-4 | 14 | CASSLGGVGNTIYF
TRBJ2-1 | TRBV12-3/TRBV12-4 | 16 | CASSFEAGIPYNEQFF
TRBJ2-1 | TRBV19 | 13 | CASSSGGINEQFF
TRBJ1-2 | TRBV29-1 | 13 | CSVEDPVNYGYTF
TRBJ2-7 | TRBV21-1 | 14 | CASSVGLASYEQYF
TRBJ1-1 | TRBV7-6 | 14 | CASSLAPYDPEAFF
TRBJ2-1 | TRBV10-3 | 17 | CAISEFGLLSSYNEQFF
TRBJ2-7 | TRBV6-1 | 14 | CASSEDGSSYEQYF
TRBJ2-5 | TRBV5-5 | 16 | CASSNLDGGGGETQYF
TRBJ1-2 | TRBV6-2/TRBV6-3 | 13 | CASSYPEDYGYTF
TRBJ1-1 | TRBV5-6 | 13 | CASSLGPTTEAFF
TRBJ2-1 | TRBV10-3 | 15 | CAIRAGTGAYNEQFF
TRBJ1-1 | TRBV4-1 | 14 | CASSQVHGNTEAFF
TRBJ2-7 | TRBV11-2 | 12 | CASSLGDYEQYF
TRBJ2-1 | TRBV14 | 13 | CASSRLEAIEQFF
TRBJ2-1 | TRBV7-2 | 16 | CASSLPMERSGIRLFF
TRBJ2-5 | TRBV6-2/TRBV6-3 | 15 | CASRPWTGGRETQYF
TRBJ2-1 | TRBV7-3 | 12 | CASSLTADEQFF
TRBJ2-1 | TRBV30 | 12 | CAWKEGGGAPFF
TRBJ2-1 | TRBV29-1 | 15 | CSANPGESSYNEQFF
TRBJ1-1 | TRBV9 | 14 | CASSPGGVGTEAFF
TRBJ2-1 | TRBV7-9 | 17 | CASSPPVGTSTYNEQFF
TRBJ2-7 | TRBV7-9 | 15 | CASSVRYRDRDEQYF